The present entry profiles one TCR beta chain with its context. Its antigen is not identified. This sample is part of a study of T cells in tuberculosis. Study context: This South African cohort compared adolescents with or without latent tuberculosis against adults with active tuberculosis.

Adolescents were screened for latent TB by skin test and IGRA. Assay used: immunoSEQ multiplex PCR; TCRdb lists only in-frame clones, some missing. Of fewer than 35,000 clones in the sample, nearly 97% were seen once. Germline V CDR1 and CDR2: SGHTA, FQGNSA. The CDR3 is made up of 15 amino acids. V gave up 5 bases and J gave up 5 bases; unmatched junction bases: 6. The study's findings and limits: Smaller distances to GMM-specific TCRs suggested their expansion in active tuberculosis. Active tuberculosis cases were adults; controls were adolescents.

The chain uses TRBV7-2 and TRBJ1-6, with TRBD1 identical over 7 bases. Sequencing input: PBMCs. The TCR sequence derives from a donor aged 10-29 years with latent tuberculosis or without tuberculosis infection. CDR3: CASSQGDRNNSPLHF. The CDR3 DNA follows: TGTGCCAGCAGCCAGGGGGACAGAAATAATTCACCCCTCCACTTT.